Sequencing of this T cell receptor (beta chain) was carried out in a study of T-cell reconstitution after alpha-beta-depleted transplantation in children. The TCRbeta library incorporated unique molecular identifiers. TCRdb re-analysed the PCR reads in MiXCR, keeping a single row per CDR3 protein. Among approximately 70,000 distinct CDR3 sequences listed, over 4.5% were seen once. Many counts were recorded for this clonotype. The CDR3 spans 15 residues. The V gene lost 4 bases and the J gene lost 2 bases, with 17 bases spanning the gap. Germline CDR1 is GTSNPN and CDR2 is SVGIG (reference sequence). Specimen: PBMCs, mostly from graft donor cells, collected 180 days after TCRalphabeta/CD19-depleted stem cell transplant. The sequence came from a boy in the first two years of life who had a stem cell transplant for acute myeloid leukemia, so the T cells may come from the graft donor. The gene calls are TRBV30 and TRBJ2-5; D perhaps matches TRBD2 (5 bases). CDR3 loop: CAWKARDRYQETQYF. The CDR3 nucleotides are TGTGCCTGGAAAGCGAGGGATCGATATCAAGAGACCCAGTACTTC.